The source of this TCR beta chain is a study of beta chain features in type 1 diabetes. On the study more broadly: The patient and healthy donor groups were comparable for age, gender and cell yields. Overall study results and limits: Compared with healthy donors, patients appeared to share more similar naive, central memory and regulatory TCRB repertoires. There was a moderate but significant shortening of TCRB CDR3s in all four CD4+ subsets of Type 1 diabetes patients.

Remarks on this clone: Its antigen is not identified.

Germline V gene lookup returns CDR1 SGHTA and CDR2 FQGNSA. V was trimmed by 1 base and J by 3 bases, leaving 10 bases between them. This CDR3 has 14 amino acids. The authors sorted CD4+ naive, central memory, regulatory and stem cell-like memory cells via CD45RO/CCR7/CD25/CD127/CD95/CD27. Every bit of the isolated RNA underwent reverse transcription, so sequencing read expressed TCRB transcripts. About 3.6 million reads were obtained on average from naive, central memory and regulatory T cell samples. Produced via immunoSEQ multiplex PCR; TCRdb's table is partial and in-frame only. Among around 360,000 clones listed, approximately 12% were seen once.

This sequence originates from a young woman with type 1 diabetes. The sequencing input was naive CD4+ T cells from blood. The rearrangement links TRBV7-2 to TRBJ2-7; D possibly corresponds to TRBD2 (6 bases). CDR3 loop: CASSLDGGNYEQYF. In nucleotides, the CDR3 is TGTGCCAGCAGCTTAGATGGGGGGAACTACGAGCAGTACTTC.